Listed here are 25 T cell receptor beta chains from one sample, sequenced in a study of T cells in Graves' hyperthyroidism and ophthalmopathy. Template material for amplifying TCR beta CDR3 regions consisted of RNA transcripts. The HTBI primer set served for first-round RT-PCR of the TCR CDR3. Each CDR3 protein is one row after TCRdb ran MiXCR on the multiplex PCR reads. In the table there are about 700,000 distinct CDR3 sequences, around 15% of which are singletons. Sequencing was carried out using blood. The receptors derive from a woman between 18 and 29 years old with Graves' hyperthyroidism.

This clonotype has at least ten counts. This chain joins TRBV7-2 and TRBJ1-1; unclear D gene. Germline V CDR1 and CDR2: SGHTA, FQGNSA. The V end lost 4 bases, the J end lost 0 bases, and 9 bases lay between the germline ends. There are 14 residues in the CDR3. The CDR3 bases are TGTGCCAGCAGCTGGACGGAATTGAACACTGAAGCTTTCTTT. Protein sequence: CASSWTELNTEAFF. The entire variable domain, with the rest obtained from reference TRBV7-2 and TRBJ1-1, is as follows: GAGVSQSPSNKVTEKGKDVELRCDPISGHTALYWYRQSLGQGLEFLIYFQGNSAPDKSGLPSDRFSAERTGGSVSTLTIQRTQQEDSAVYLCASSWTELNTEAFFGQGTRLTVV.

This clonotype was recorded many times. The chain employs TRBV7-2 and TRBJ2-3, with TRBD1 matching 10 bases. Germline V gene data show CDR1 as SGHTA and CDR2 as FQGNSA. This CDR3 is 15 amino acids long. The ends lost 5 bases at V and 4 bases at J; junction bases unmatched: 6. The CDR3 DNA reads TGTGCCAGCAGCGCAACCGGGACAGGGGCAGATACGCAGTATTTT. This sequence encodes CASSATGTGADTQYF. The whole variable domain, filled in from reference TRBV7-2 and TRBJ2-3, reads GAGVSQSPSNKVTEKGKDVELRCDPISGHTALYWYRQSLGQGLEFLIYFQGNSAPDKSGLPSDRFSAERTGGSVSTLTIQRTQQEDSAVYLCASSATGTGADTQYFGPGTRLTVL.

This clonotype was recorded many times. V gene TRBV10-3 combines with J gene TRBJ2-2; tentatively, D is TRBD2 (6 bases). CDR1 and CDR2 (germline): ENHRY, SYGVKD. This CDR3 region has 15 residues. V was shortened by 6 bases and J by 5 bases, with 16 bases between the two germline ends. The CDR3 DNA is TGTGCCATCAGATCGACTAGTGAGCTAACCGGGGAGCTGTTTTTT. Encoded protein: CAIRSTSELTGELFF.

This clonotype occurred many times. The chain couples TRBV9 to TRBJ2-7; D tentatively fits TRBD1 or TRBD2 (7 bases each). Trimming pared 5 bases from V and 3 bases from J, leaving 18 bases between. CDR1 and CDR2 from the germline V gene are SGDLS and YYNGEE. This CDR3 contains 15 residues. The DNA of the CDR3 is TGTGCCAGCAGTGCTAGCGGACAGGAGGGCTACGAGCAGTACTTC. It encodes CASSASGQEGYEQYF. Looking up the rest from reference TRBV9 and TRBJ2-7 gives the full variable domain: DSGVTQTPKHLITATGQRVTLRCSPRSGDLSVYWYQQSLDQGLQFLIQYYNGEERAKGNILERFSAQQFPDLHSELNLSSLELGDSALYFCASSASGQEGYEQYFGPGTRLTVT.

This clonotype has a handful of counts. This chain links TRBV7-8 with TRBJ2-1, with TRBD2 matching over 10 bases. V shed 0 bases, J shed 5 bases, and the junction held 7 bases outside the gene matches. CDR3 length equals 17 residues. Germline lookup yields CDR1 SGHVS and CDR2 FQNEAQ. DNA of the CDR3: TGTGCCAGCAGCTTAGCCCCAACTAGCGGGATTGACAATGAGCAGTTCTTC. Encoded protein: CASSLAPTSGIDNEQFF.

This CDR3 is CSADLWRSDTQYF. In DNA, the CDR3 is TGCAGTGCCGACCTTTGGCGGAGCGATACGCAGTATTTT. The chain combines TRBV20-1 with TRBJ2-3; D is unclear. From germline, CDR1 is DFQATT and CDR2 SNEGSKA (reference sequence). Trimming stripped 6 bases from V and 6 bases from J, with 16 bases between. This CDR3 has 13 amino acids.

The chain uses TRBV27 and TRBJ2-1; D not resolved. CDR1 and CDR2 from the germline V gene are MNHEY and SMNVEV (reference sequence). The CDR3 spans 16 residues. The germline V and J ends were trimmed by 1 base and 0 bases, with 10 bases remaining between them. CDR3 region: CASSLWSVSSYNEQFF. DNA for the CDR3: TGTGCCAGCAGTTTATGGTCCGTTAGCTCCTACAATGAGCAGTTCTTC.

This clonotype was counted at least ten times. V usage is TRBV2 and J usage is TRBJ2-6; D is perhaps TRBD1 (6 bases). There are 15 residues in the CDR3. The germline V and J ends were trimmed by 6 bases and 2 bases, with 11 bases remaining between them. The germline V gene encodes CDR1 SNHLY and CDR2 FYNNEI. The CDR3 bases are TGTGCCAGCAGACCCAACAGGGCTGGGGCCAACGTCCTGACTTTC. Translated, it gives CASRPNRAGANVLTF.

The chain carries TRBV7-2 and TRBJ1-1, with 7 positions matching TRBD1. The germline V gene has CDR1 SGHTA and CDR2 FQGNSA. This CDR3 has 16 residues. V shed 0 bases and J 5 bases; nucleotides not matched to a gene: 9. The CDR3 DNA is TGTGCCAGCAGCTTAGCTTTGAGACAGGGACGTACTGAAGCTTTCTTT. It translates to CASSLALRQGRTEAFF.

This clonotype occurred many times. The chain carries TRBV15 and TRBJ2-7; 12 bases map to TRBD2. The trim removed 0 bases at V and 2 bases at J, leaving 11 bases unmatched. The CDR3 extends over 19 amino acids. Germline V gene data show CDR1 as LNHNV and CDR2 as YYDKDF (reference sequence). The CDR3 bases are TGTGCCACCAGCAGAGATAATACAGCGACTAGCGGGAGACCCTACGAGCAGTACTTC. Translating gives CATSRDNTATSGRPYEQYF.

In this sample, this clonotype turned up a few times. The chain recombines TRBV12-3 or TRBV12-4 with TRBJ2-7; 9 bases agree with TRBD2. The trim removed 4 bases at V and 5 bases at J, leaving 6 bases unmatched. The CDR3 runs 14 residues. The CDR3 nucleotides read TGTGCCAGCAGTTACCAGCGGGAGGCCGACGAGCAGTACTTC. Translation gives CASSYQREADEQYF.

V gene TRBV2 combines with J gene TRBJ2-3; 8 positions agree with TRBD2. The V gene end was trimmed by 6 bases and the J gene end by 1 base; junction bases not matched to a gene: 6. This CDR3 is 15 amino acids long. Germline V gene lookup returns CDR1 SNHLY and CDR2 FYNNEI. The CDR3 region is CASSDRTSRTDTQYF. The CDR3 nucleotides are TGTGCCAGCAGCGATAGGACTAGCCGCACAGATACGCAGTATTTT.

V is TRBV11-2 and J is TRBJ2-5, with D perhaps TRBD2 (6 bases). Germline V gives CDR1 SGHAT, CDR2 FQNNGV. The CDR3 has 16 residues. V lost 5 bases and J lost 5, with 21 bases in between. Here the CDR3 DNA reads TGTGCCAGCAGCCCGCCGCGGGGATGGCCCGGGGAGACCCAGTACTTC. Protein: CASSPPRGWPGETQYF.

This clonotype has only a few counts. The V call is TRBV7-2, the J call TRBJ2-2; TRBD2 aligns across 12 bases. After removal of 7 bases from V and 5 bases from J, the junction contained 5 bases not matched to a gene. Germline V gene lookup returns CDR1 SGHTA and CDR2 FQGNSA. The CDR3 is made up of 15 amino acids. CDR3 nucleotide sequence: TGTGCCAGCATCCCTAGCGGGAGGGCTACCGGGGAGCTGTTTTTT. It encodes CASIPSGRATGELFF.

This clonotype appeared many times. This chain joins TRBV13 and TRBJ1-4; 9 nucleotides line up with TRBD1. CDR1 and CDR2 from the germline V gene are PRHDT and FYEKMQ (reference sequence). With 1 base clipped from V and 8 bases from J, the junction kept 8 bases outside the gene matches. This CDR3 region has 16 residues. The CDR3 reads CASSLVPGTGNEKLFF. CDR3 sequence (DNA): TGTGCCAGCAGCTTAGTGCCCGGGACAGGGAACGAAAAACTGTTTTTT.

This clonotype is judged medium-sized. The chain employs TRBV7-8 and TRBJ1-5; the D is unclear. The CDR3 contains 16 residues. The V and J ends lost 1 base and 4 bases respectively, with 14 bases between them. Per germline, CDR1 SGHVS and CDR2 FQNEAQ. CDR3 coding DNA: TGTGCCAGCAGCTTAGAAGGCGGGCAGTTAAATCAGCCCCAGCATTTT. Translating it yields CASSLEGGQLNQPQHF.

This clonotype occurred a few times. The chain recombines TRBV6-1 with TRBJ1-5, with TRBD1 identical over 11 bases. V shed 5 bases and J 3 bases; nucleotides not matched to a gene: 12. The germline CDR1 and CDR2 sequences are MNHNS and SASEGT. The CDR3 loop spans 18 amino acids. CDR3 region: CASSPRTGGRLNNQPQHF. DNA of the CDR3: TGTGCCAGCAGTCCTCGGACAGGGGGCCGTCTAAACAATCAGCCCCAGCATTTT.

In its sample, this clonotype was seen many times. The chain joins TRBV20-1 to TRBJ1-1; D gene unclear. The CDR3 spans 14 residues. Germline loops: CDR1 DFQATT, CDR2 SNEGSKA (reference sequence). V was trimmed by 1 base and J by 4 bases, leaving 13 bases between them. This CDR3 is CSARVKVLGTEAFF. CDR3 nucleotides: TGCAGTGCTAGAGTGAAGGTTCTAGGCACTGAAGCTTTCTTT.

This clonotype was recorded at least ten times. The J gene is TRBJ2-1, the V gene TRBV20-1; D may be TRBD2 (5 bases). The CDR3 consists of 15 residues. CDR1 is DFQATT, CDR2 SNEGSKA, per germline (reference sequence). Trimming stripped 3 bases from V and 1 base from J, with 13 bases between. CDR3 coding DNA: TGCAGTGCTAGGGTCAGAGGGCTATCCTACAATGAGCAGTTCTTC. It is translated as CSARVRGLSYNEQFF.

In this sample, this clonotype turned up many times. The J gene is TRBJ2-1, the V gene TRBV28; possible D gene TRBD1, 5 bases. Looked up from germline, CDR1 is MDHEN and CDR2 is SYDVKM. The V end lost 6 bases, the J end lost 3 bases, and 12 bases lay between the germline ends. The CDR3 sequence is 14 residues long. The CDR3 here is CASRIMGLYNEQFF. In nucleotides, the CDR3 is TGTGCCAGCAGGATCATGGGGCTCTACAATGAGCAGTTCTTC.

This clonotype appeared a few times. The V call is TRBV6-2 or TRBV6-3, the J call TRBJ2-4; D is perhaps TRBD1 (6 bases). The CDR3 runs to 19 residues. With 6 bases removed from V and 1 base from J, the gap between germline ends came to 25 bases. The V gene's germline CDR1 is MNHEY and CDR2 SVGEGT. CDR3: CASRPVAFDRMIAKNIQYF. In DNA, the CDR3 is TGTGCCAGCAGACCCGTCGCGTTTGACAGGATGATCGCCAAAAACATTCAGTACTTC.

This clonotype has just a few counts. A read error may be the cause here, since a much bigger clone is one base away. The chain recombines TRBV3-1 with TRBJ1-1, with D unclear. Germline-derived CDR1 and CDR2 are LGHDT and YNNKEL (reference sequence). The CDR3 runs to 12 residues. CDR3 residues: CASGQDTGKAFF. CDR3 DNA sequence: TGTGCCAGCGGCCAAGATACGGGGAAAGCTTTCTTT.

This clonotype has only a few counts. This may arise from a read error, as a much more abundant clone is one base away. V usage is TRBV18 and J usage is TRBJ1-1, with 9 bases fitting TRBD1. This CDR3 has 15 residues. After removal of 4 bases from V and 6 bases from J, the junction contained 9 bases not matched to a gene. The germline V gene has CDR1 KGHSH and CDR2 LQKENI. The CDR3 region is CASSRMTGGYAEAFF. In nucleotides, the CDR3 is TGTGCCAGCTCACGAATGACAGGGGGGTACGCTGAAGCTTTCTTT.

This clonotype has a handful of counts. The chain uses TRBV29-1 and TRBJ2-7; D unclear. This CDR3 comprises 14 residues. Trimming took off 4 bases at V and 0 bases at J, with 13 bases between the two ends. Germline CDR1 reads SQVTM; CDR2 reads ANQGSEA. CDR3 DNA: TGCAGCGTTGGATTAAGGGTTAGCTCCTACGAGCAGTACTTC. Its translation is CSVGLRVSSYEQYF.

This clonotype was seen more than once but under ten times. J is TRBJ2-2 and V is TRBV28; possibly TRBD1 or TRBD2 for D (5 bases each). This CDR3 has 17 residues. Germline V gene sequence: CDR1 MDHEN, CDR2 SYDVKM. The ends were cut back, 8 bases at V and 7 bases at J, with 26 bases in the middle. CDR3 nucleotides: TGTGCCAGCGGAGATACAGCCGGGACGGCCTACAGCGGGGAGCTGTTTTTT. As protein: CASGDTAGTAYSGELFF.